Listed here are 29 T cell receptor delta chains from one sample, sequenced in a study of gamma-delta T cells after stem cell transplantation. TCRdb re-called clones from the RT-PCR reads via CATT. The table lists under 2,500 delta-chain clones, 0.85% to 1.3% of them singletons. Sequencing input: gamma-delta T cells. Every receptor here comes from a human donor. It is not recorded whose cells these are; they may come from a transplant donor.

By share of the sample, this clone is large (0.1 to 1%). The sample has other DNA sequences that encode this CDR3 too. V usage is TRDV2 and J usage is TRDJ1, with 8 bases matching TRDD3. This CDR3 spans 22 amino acids. The germline V gene has CDR1 GEAIGNYY and CDR2 EKD. V was pared by 3 bases and J by 0 bases, with 26 bases of the junction left unmatched. The CDR3 region is CACDPLPSHLSGGTGHTDKLIF. DNA of the CDR3: TGTGCCTGTGACCCCCTTCCCTCCCATTTATCTGGGGGAACGGGTCACACCGATAAACTCATCTTT.

Points on this clone: It differs at one base from a far larger clone, so likely a read error. Other DNA variants within this sample encode the same CDR3. The chain has TRDV2 and TRDJ1, with 11 bases aligning to TRDD3. The CDR3 is 17 amino acids. Germline V lookup: CDR1 GEAIGNYY, CDR2 EKD. CDR3 sequence: CACDTLGDTRYTDKLIF. CDR3 DNA: TGTGCCTGTGACACTCTGGGGGATACCCGGTACACCGATAAGCTCATCTTT.

This clone ranks as medium-sized. This sequence joins TRDV2 and TRDJ1, with 7 bases matching TRDD3. The CDR3 consists of 18 residues. After removal of 0 bases from V and 4 bases from J, the junction contained 16 bases not matched to a gene. Germline lookup yields CDR1 GEAIGNYY and CDR2 EKD. The CDR3 DNA sequence: TGTGCCTGTGACACCCTCGTACTGGGGCCCTCGGTCGGCGATAAACTCATCTTT. It is translated as CACDTLVLGPSVGDKLIF.

In its sample, this clone was seen a few times. Given a much more abundant clone one base away, this may be a read error. The genes are TRDV2 and TRDJ1; the match to TRDD3 covers 9 bases. The CDR3 is 17 residues long. Germline V gives CDR1 GEAIGNYY, CDR2 EKD. The CDR3 region is CACDVLLGEPYTDKPIF. The CDR3 region has the DNA TGTGCCTGTGACGTCCTACTGGGGGAACCGTACACCGATAAACCCATCTTT.

Concerning this clone: This likely traces to a read error, being one base from a far larger clone. CDR3 nucleotide sequence: TGTGCCTGTGACGGAGTCGGGGATACGACGGGAACTCTCATCTTT. It specifies CACDGVGDTTGTLIF. The chain employs TRDV2 and TRDJ1, with 9 bases that match TRDD3. Germline loops: CDR1 GEAIGNYY, CDR2 EKD. The CDR3 consists of 15 residues. After removal of 3 bases from V and 11 bases from J, the junction contained 15 bases not matched to a gene.

A few counts support this clone. Only one base separates this from a far larger clonotype, so it likely reflects a read error. This rearrangement joins TRDV2 to TRDJ1, with 9 bases that match TRDD3. This CDR3 region has 15 residues. Trimming removed 5 bases from V and 11 bases from J; junction bases left unmatched: 17. Germline CDR1 is GEAIGNYY and CDR2 is EKD. The CDR3: CACGRVGDTTGTLIF. The CDR3 bases are TGTGCCTGTGGCAGAGTCGGGGATACGACGGGAACTCTCATCTTT.

As for this clone: The amino acid sequence in TCRdb belongs to a much larger clone and departs from this DNA's translation at residue 16, likely a sequencing read error; the sequence shown is translated from the DNA. The rearrangement links TRDV2 to TRDJ1; 13 bases are a match to TRDD3. The CDR3 runs to 18 residues. Germline V gives CDR1 GEAIGNYY, CDR2 EKD. CDR3 sequence reads: CACDSLVLGDTGTDKFIF. The CDR3 nucleotides are TGTGCCTGTGACTCCCTCGTACTGGGGGATACGGGCACCGATAAATTCATCTTT.

This clone was found a few times. TCRdb's protein for this DNA is that of a much larger clone and differs from the translation at residue 11, likely a read error; the protein shown is the DNA translation. The V and J genes are TRDV2 and TRDJ1, with 7 bases matching TRDD3. This CDR3 spans 18 amino acids. The germline V gene encodes CDR1 GEAIGNYY and CDR2 EKD. J lost 0 bases, V lost 0 bases, and 12 bases had no gene match. The CDR3 region is CACDTVATGDSYTDKLIF. CDR3 coding DNA: TGTGCCTGTGACACCGTAGCAACTGGGGACTCGTACACCGATAAACTCATCTTT.

A note on this clone: A far larger clone differs by one base, so this is likely a read error. DNA of the CDR3: TGTGCCTGTGACACCCCTCCGACCTCCTACGTTTCGGGGGCTAATGCCTCCTGGGACACCCGACAGATGTTTTTC. This encodes CACDTPPTSYVSGANASWDTRQMFF. The V call is TRDV2, the J call TRDJ3, with D possibly being TRDD2 (6 bases). Trimming left V 0 bases short and J 0 bases short, with 32 bases between. CDR1 is GEAIGNYY, CDR2 EKD, per germline. There are 25 residues in the CDR3.

Judged by abundance, this clone is large. CDR3: CAFPLTGGTYTDKLIF. As DNA, the CDR3 is TGTGCCTTCCCGCTTACTGGGGGAACGTACACCGATAAACTCATCTTT. The chain joins TRDV3 to TRDJ1; 9 bases agree with TRDD3. Trimming removed 3 bases from V and 0 bases from J; junction bases left unmatched: 11. This CDR3 contains 16 residues. CDR1 is TVYSNPD and CDR2 is GDNSRS in the germline V gene (reference sequence).

By share of the sample, this clone is large (0.1 to 1%). Other DNA sequences of this sample code for an identical CDR3. The gene calls are TRDV2 and TRDJ1; D unclear. This CDR3 contains 18 residues. The germline V gene has CDR1 GEAIGNYY and CDR2 EKD. V lost 0 bases, J lost 0 bases, and 19 bases lay in between. CDR3 region: CACDTVVASPIDTDKLIF. CDR3 nucleotide sequence: TGTGCCTGTGACACCGTAGTCGCGTCCCCCATCGACACCGATAAACTCATCTTT.

A remark on this clone: This clone may be a read error of a much larger clone one base away. This same CDR3 is encoded by further DNA sequences in the sample. This chain connects TRDV2 to TRDJ1; D remains ambiguous. The germline gives CDR1 GEAIGNYY, CDR2 EKD. The CDR3 has 14 residues. CDR3 bases: TGCGCCTGTGACCCCGTTGATTTCGCCGGTGCACTCATCTTT. It translates to CACDPVDFAGALIF.

A word on this clone: A much larger clone lies one base from this, so it may be a read error. The same CDR3 also results from other DNA sequences found in this sample. The genes are TRDV2 and TRDJ1, with D perhaps TRDD3 (8 bases). CDR3 size: 18 residues. Germline-derived CDR1 and CDR2 are GEAIGNYY and EKD. Trimming stripped 4 bases from V and 0 bases from J, with 23 bases between. CDR3 DNA sequence: TGTGCCTGTGAATCTCTTCCTAAAGTGGGGGATCACACCGATAAACTCATCTTT. This encodes CACESLPKVGDHTDKLIF.

Notes on this clone: A much larger clone is a single base away; this may be a read error. Other DNA sequences in this specimen translate into the identical CDR3. V gene TRDV2 combines with J gene TRDJ3, with 7 nucleotides matching TRDD3. J lost 1 base, V lost 0 bases, and 26 bases had no gene match. Germline V CDR1 and CDR2: GEAIGNYY, EKD. The CDR3 has 25 residues. CDR3 sequence (DNA): TGTGCCTGTGACACCGTGAGTGGGTGGGGGACCCCGCTTCGTTTATCGTCCTGGGACACCCGACAGATGTTTTTC. Amino acids: CACDTVSGWGTPLRLSSWDTRQMFF.

As concerns this clone: A read error is likely here: a far larger clone is one base away. The V call is TRDV2, the J call TRDJ1; 12 nucleotides match TRDD3. V dropped 3 bases and J dropped 1; count of bases not matched to a gene: 17. This CDR3 spans 20 amino acids. Germline V CDR1 and CDR2: GEAIGNYY, EKD. The CDR3 DNA is TGTGCCTGTGACGCGCTACTGGGGGATACAAGGCTGGGGTGCACCGATAAACTCATCTTT. Encoded protein: CACDALLGDTRLGCTDKLIF.

By share, this clone ranks as medium-sized. The chain couples TRDV2 to TRDJ1; 13 nucleotides line up with TRDD3. The CDR3 consists of 21 residues. V trimming: 1 base; J trimming: 2 bases; junction bases outside the gene matches: 18. Germline values: CDR1 GEAIGNYY, CDR2 EKD. CDR3 DNA sequence: TGTGCCTGTGACACGATTCGTCTCTCCAGATTACTGGGGGATACGACCGATAAACTCATCTTT. This gives the protein CACDTIRLSRLLGDTTDKLIF.

This clone has more than one count but fewer than ten. The likely explanation is a read error, given a far larger clone one base away. At the DNA level, this CDR3 is encoded by other sequences in the same sample as well. V is TRDV2 and J is TRDJ3; D uncertain. V lost 0 bases, J lost 2 bases, and 16 bases lay in between. CDR3 size: 19 residues. Germline-derived CDR1 and CDR2 are GEAIGNYY and EKD. The CDR3 loop is CACDTVQVGSAWDTRQMFF. In nucleotides, the CDR3 is TGTGCCTGTGACACCGTACAGGTAGGCAGCGCCTGGGACACCCGACAGATGTTTTTC.

This clone was observed a handful of times. With a much larger clone just one base away, this may be a read error. The CDR3 DNA reads as TGTGCCTGTGGCAGCCTTGACTTTCCTACACTGGGGGATACCGATAAACTCATCTTT. Amino acids: CACGSLDFPTLGDTDKLIF. The V call is TRDV2, the J call TRDJ1; 10 nucleotides agree with TRDD3. CDR1 is GEAIGNYY and CDR2 is EKD in the germline V gene. This CDR3 spans 19 amino acids. J gave up 2 bases and V 5 bases, and 19 bases lay outside the gene matches.

As for this clone: One base away lies a much larger clone, so this may be a sequencing read error. Other DNA variants within this sample encode the same CDR3. The CDR3 bases are TGTGCCTGCGACTCGGTGGGGGATACTAATCCCACCGATAAACTCATCTTT. It codes for CACDSVGDTNPTDKLIF. The V gene is TRDV2, the J gene TRDJ1, with TRDD3 matching over 10 bases. J lost 1 base, V lost 7 bases, and 14 bases had no gene match. The CDR3 loop spans 17 amino acids. The V gene's germline CDR1 is GEAIGNYY and CDR2 EKD.

The sample holds a few counts of this clone. This may come from a read error, since a much larger clone is one base off. The chain has TRDV2 and TRDJ1; 7 bases fit TRDD3. CDR3 length: 20 amino acids. V shed 0 bases and J 3 bases; nucleotides not matched to a gene: 21. From germline, CDR1 is GEAIGNYY and CDR2 EKD. For the CDR3, the DNA is TGTGCCTGTGACACCGTTGGGACTCCTGGGGGCCCGACGGGGTCCGATAAACTCATCTTT. This gives the protein CACDTVGTPGGPTGSDKLIF.

Comment on this clone: This DNA's translation and the protein TCRdb lists, from a much larger clone, do not match at residue 12, likely due to a read error; the protein shown is translated from the DNA. This chain joins TRDV2 and TRDJ1; 10 bases line up with TRDD3. CDR3 size: 18 residues. With V trimmed by 2 bases and J by 5 bases, 16 bases remained unmatched. CDR1 GEAIGNYY and CDR2 EKD come from the germline V gene. The CDR3 region has the DNA TGTGCCTGTGACAGAGTCCCTACTGGGGGATTTAACTTGGATAAACTCATCTTT. Translation gives CACDRVPTGGFNLDKLIF.

As to this clone: A read error is likely here: a far larger clone is one base away. Other DNA sequences in the sample encode the same CDR3. The chain uses TRDV3 and TRDJ1; TRDD3 is a possible D gene (6 bases). The V end lost 2 bases, the J end lost 1 base, and 20 bases lay between the germline ends. Germline lookup yields CDR1 TVYSNPD and CDR2 GDNSRS (reference sequence). The CDR3 is 16 amino acids. Here the CDR3 reads CAFAPFSGGTTDKLIF. The DNA of the CDR3 is TGTGCCTTTGCCCCCTTTAGCGGGGGAACCACCGATAAACTCATCTTT.

This clone was found a few times. The chain's CDR3 is CACDPLGDTRADKLIF. CDR3 nucleotide sequence: TGTGCCTGTGACCCTCTGGGGGATACGCGGGCCGATAAACTCATCTTT. The chain uses TRDV2 and TRDJ1, with TRDD3 matching over 12 bases. The CDR3 spans 16 residues. CDR1 is GEAIGNYY and CDR2 is EKD in the germline V gene. The V segment lost 3 bases and the J segment 3 bases; nucleotides outside the gene matches: 7.

On this clone: The TCRdb protein, from a much larger clone, departs from this DNA's translation at residue 5, likely by read error; the protein shown derives from the DNA. This rearrangement joins TRDV2 to TRDJ1; 9 bases align to TRDD3. This CDR3 is built from 18 residues. The V gene's germline CDR1 is GEAIGNYY and CDR2 EKD. With 2 bases clipped from V and 1 base from J, the junction kept 13 bases outside the gene matches. CDR3 sequence reads: CACDIVNTGGLRTDKLIF. The CDR3 DNA reads as TGTGCCTGTGACATCGTTAATACTGGGGGACTACGCACCGATAAACTCATCTTT.

In its sample, this clone is large. The CDR3 reads CACDTISRLGGSYADKLIF. In DNA, the CDR3 is TGTGCCTGTGACACCATTTCCAGATTGGGGGGATCGTACGCCGATAAACTCATCTTT. The chain employs TRDV2 and TRDJ1; TRDD3 agrees at 7 bases. CDR1 and CDR2 from the germline V gene are GEAIGNYY and EKD. Trimming at V came to 0 bases and at J to 3 bases, leaving 18 bases not matched to a gene. This CDR3 spans 19 amino acids.

Relative to its sample, this clone is medium-sized. A far larger clone is off by one base, so a read error is likely. The sample has other DNA sequences that encode this CDR3 too. V usage is TRDV2 and J usage is TRDJ1, with TRDD3 identical over 10 bases. The V gene's germline CDR1 is GEAIGNYY and CDR2 EKD. This CDR3 contains 18 residues. V was clipped by 3 bases and J by 3 bases; unmatched bases: 15. The CDR3 nucleotides read TGTGCCTGTGACCCTCTCCTGACGGGGGATACGCGGGCCGATAAACTCATCTTT. Translated, it gives CACDPLLTGDTRADKLIF.

This clone was observed a handful of times. A read error is likely here: a far larger clone is one base away. The sample contains more than one DNA sequence encoding this CDR3. This chain links TRDV2 with TRDJ1; D might be TRDD3 (6 bases). CDR3 size: 14 residues. The V gene's germline CDR1 is GEAIGNYY and CDR2 EKD. The CDR3 sequence is CACDTLGFTDKLIF. In DNA, the CDR3 is TGTGCCTGTGACACGCTGGGGTTCACCGATAAGCTCATCTTT.

This clone has a handful of counts. Here the CDR3 DNA reads TGTGCCTGTGACACTCTTCACAGTGTGGGGGTGTACACCGATAAACTCATCTTT. Amino acid sequence: CACDTLHSVGVYTDKLIF. The J gene is TRDJ1, the V gene TRDV2, with D maybe TRDD3 (6 bases). The CDR3 loop spans 18 amino acids. Per the germline V gene, CDR1 is GEAIGNYY and CDR2 is EKD. The germline V and J ends were trimmed by 1 base and 0 bases, with 20 bases remaining between them.

Turning to this clone: This likely reflects a read error, since a far larger clone is one base away. The identical CDR3 is also encoded by other nucleotide sequences in the sample. For the CDR3, the DNA is TGTGCCTGTGACACTTGGGGGATACGGGATAAACTCATCTTC. Protein product: CACDTWGIRDKLIF. This chain connects TRDV2 to TRDJ1; 11 positions match TRDD3. This CDR3 is 14 amino acids long. Per the germline V gene, CDR1 is GEAIGNYY and CDR2 is EKD.